The entry below gives a single T cell receptor (beta chain) sequence along with its context. This clonotype was observed at least ten times. The clone's antigen remains unknown. Base qualities are not at hand, and no much larger clone is one base apart. V and J lose 3 bases and 2 bases, and a span of 13 bases separates them. Counted from cysteine to phenylalanine, this CDR3 has 16 amino acids. CDR3 DNA is the only sequence kept; it has 48 bases, read in frame from the first base. This entry is derived from a study of T-cell reconstitution after alpha-beta-depleted transplantation in children (TCRdb year 2016). Regarding the study in general: The study quantitatively tracked T-cell immune reconstitution after TCRalphabeta/CD19-depleted allogeneic hematopoietic cell transplantation in children using TCR repertoire profiling.

The study at large found these results: The apparently early recovery of alphabetaT-cell counts about two months after transplant reportedly depended on only several hundred rapidly expanded clones that came from non-depleted graft cells. In some patients, the high TCRbeta diversity seen at day 60 was put down to recipient T cells and intrathymic progenitors that had survived conditioning. The frequencies of hyperexpanded clones fell over the following months, and after one year, T-cell counts and TCRbeta diversity were mostly attributed to newly produced T cells.

Taken with the paper, the label for treatment or condition translates to: allogeneic hematopoietic cell transplantation with graft depleted of TCRalphabeta T cells and CD19 B cells. Transplant recipients were children who received TCRalphabeta/CD19-depleted allogeneic hematopoietic cell grafts. The receptor library was made with PCR. TCRdb records Illumina HiSeq 2500 as the sequencer. To normalize quantification of the TCRbeta repertoire, the TCR libraries were built with molecular barcoding that relied on unique molecular identifiers. In TCRdb, the public reads were trimmed at Q25 with fastp and aligned with MiXCR, with productive beta chains retained. Merged by CDR3 protein, the rows form single entries marked with the most common genes and DNA. The sample yields 95,000 to 150,000 distinct CDR3 sequences; approximately 22% were counted once. The ten largest clones add up to 10% to 13% of the sample.

The sequencing used PBMCs, mostly from graft donor cells, collected 180 days after TCRalphabeta/CD19-depleted stem cell transplant. This TCR was sampled from a male patient between 2 and 15 years old who had a stem cell transplant for chronic granulomatous disease, so the T cells may come from the graft donor. The sequence is built from TRBV12-3 or TRBV12-4 and TRBJ2-2; the D region possibly corresponds to TRBD2 (6 bases align). This receptor has the CDR3 CASSFFRGSNTGELFF. Read as DNA, the sequence is TGTGCCAGCAGTTTTTTTCGGGGGTCCAACACCGGGGAGCTGTTTTTT.